What follows are 25 T cell receptor beta chains derived from one specimen sequenced in a study of blood T cell repertoires in COVID-19. TCRdb's table, derived via immunoSEQ multiplex PCR, lists solely in-frame clones and lacks some. This sample carries 200,000 or so clones, approximately 91% of them seen once, and the ten largest clones take roughly 6.2%. Source material: peripheral blood. These receptors originate from a woman in her 40s who had recovered from COVID-19.

V is TRBV7-9 and J is TRBJ1-2; D call uncertain. CDR3 length equals 13 residues. The V end lost 1 base, the J end lost 3 bases, and 6 bases lay between the germline ends. Germline CDR1 reads SEHNR; CDR2 reads FQNEAQ (reference sequence). The chain's CDR3 is CASSLGEDYGYTF. The CDR3 DNA reads TGTGCCAGCAGCTTAGGGGAGGACTATGGCTACACCTTC.

The genes are TRBV28 and TRBJ2-3, with TRBD2 matching over 10 bases. This CDR3 is built from 16 residues. V shed 4 bases, J shed 6 bases, and the junction held 10 bases outside the gene matches. CDR1 is MDHEN, CDR2 SYDVKM, per germline. CDR3 DNA: TGTGCCAGCAGTTCAGCGGGACTAGCGATTGGGGATACGCAGTATTTT. Translating gives CASSSAGLAIGDTQYF.

The rearrangement uses TRBV7-2 and TRBJ1-2, with TRBD1 matching 9 bases. CDR3 length: 16 amino acids. V dropped 4 bases and J dropped 8; count of bases not matched to a gene: 14. CDR1 is SGHTA, CDR2 FQGNSA, per germline. In DNA, the CDR3 is TGTGCCAGCAGCTCGACCATTGAACAGGGGGCGCGGGGCTACACCTTC. Translated, it gives CASSSTIEQGARGYTF.

This clone was recorded only once. In DNA form, the CDR3 reads TGTGCCAGCAGTGAAGGGACAGGGGGAAATCAGCCCCAGCATTTT. This encodes CASSEGTGGNQPQHF. The chain combines TRBV2 with TRBJ1-5, with TRBD1 matching 10 bases. Germline CDR1 and CDR2: SNHLY and FYNNEI. The CDR3 runs to 15 residues. V lost 1 base and J lost 4; bases outside the gene matches: 1.

This chain uses TRBV24-1 with TRBJ2-3; tentatively, D is TRBD1 (6 bases). The CDR3 is 14 residues long. Germline V gives CDR1 KGHDR, CDR2 SFDVKD. Trimming took off 5 bases at V and 4 bases at J, with 12 bases between the two ends. In DNA, the CDR3 is TGTGCCACCAGTGTATCAGGGGCTCCAGATACGCAGTATTTT. It specifies CATSVSGAPDTQYF.

The chain combines TRBV13 with TRBJ2-7, with unresolved D. CDR3 length equals 13 residues. Looked up from germline, CDR1 is PRHDT and CDR2 is FYEKMQ (reference sequence). Between the trimmed V and J ends, which lost 6 bases and 3 bases, there was a span of 12 bases. The CDR3 DNA reads as TGTGCCAGCAGTCAACAACCCCGCTACGAGCAGTACTTC. Amino acid sequence: CASSQQPRYEQYF. Filled out from reference TRBV13 and TRBJ2-7, the complete variable domain reads AAGVIQSPRHLIKEKRETATLKCYPIPRHDTVYWYQQGPGQDPQFLISFYEKMQSDKGSIPDRFSAQQFSDYHSELNMSSLELGDSALYFCASSQQPRYEQYFGPGTRLTVT.

The chain carries TRBV7-2 and TRBJ2-2, with a possible D match to TRBD1 (6 bases). The CDR3 is 13 residues long. Germline V gene sequence: CDR1 SGHTA, CDR2 FQGNSA. V lost 4 bases and J 6 bases, leaving 9 bases between the germline ends. The CDR3 loop is CASSSRQAGELFF. The DNA for the CDR3 is TGTGCCAGCAGCTCGCGACAGGCCGGGGAGCTGTTTTTT.

This rearrangement joins TRBV6-5 to TRBJ1-1; TRBD1 might be the D (6 bases). The germline V gene has CDR1 MNHEY and CDR2 SVGAGI. This CDR3 is built from 16 residues. The ends were cut back, 0 bases at V and 4 bases at J, with 15 bases in the middle. The CDR3 nucleotides are TGTGCCAGCAGTTACTCGATGGGGGGGGGCGGCACTGAAGCTTTCTTT. Translation: CASSYSMGGGGTEAFF.

This clone was detected once. The chain joins TRBV27 to TRBJ1-6; TRBD1 matches 9 bases. The length of the CDR3 is 16 residues. Losses at the gene ends were 3 bases for V and 9 bases for J; bases not matched to a gene: 9. Germline V gene lookup returns CDR1 MNHEY and CDR2 SMNVEV (reference sequence). CDR3 in amino acids: CASSLEGQGTGSPLHF. In DNA form, the CDR3 reads TGTGCCAGCAGTTTGGAGGGACAGGGAACGGGTTCACCCCTCCACTTT.

The chain uses TRBV11-2 and TRBJ2-7, with D possibly matching TRBD2 (6 bases). Germline V CDR1 and CDR2: SGHAT, FQNNGV. The CDR3 consists of 15 residues. V shed 1 base and J shed 2 bases, with 12 bases lying between them. The CDR3 here is CASSLGTGGAYEQYF. In DNA form, the CDR3 reads TGTGCCAGCAGCTTAGGAACCGGGGGAGCCTACGAGCAGTACTTC.

This clone has more than one count but fewer than ten. The gene calls are TRBV28 and TRBJ2-1, with 8 positions matching TRBD1. CDR1 is MDHEN and CDR2 is SYDVKM in the germline V gene. This CDR3 has 19 amino acids. V dropped 5 bases and J dropped 0; count of bases not matched to a gene: 15. CDR3 DNA: TGTGCCAGCAGTCCAGGAATGTCAGGGGGCTTCAGCTCCTACAATGAGCAGTTCTTC. Its protein is CASSPGMSGGFSSYNEQFF.

The V and J genes are TRBV28 and TRBJ2-1, with a possible D match to TRBD2 (5 bases). V was cut by 1 base and J by 9 bases, with 13 bases left in between. Germline-derived CDR1 and CDR2 are MDHEN and SYDVKM. The CDR3 consists of 14 residues. CDR3 in DNA: TGTGCCAGCAGTTTATCGGGAAAGAGGCTTGAGCAGTTCTTC. Translated: CASSLSGKRLEQFF.

The table lists this clone with a count of one. This chain uses TRBV10-3 with TRBJ2-5; tentatively, D is TRBD2 (6 bases). The V and J ends lost 4 bases and 5 bases respectively, with 14 bases between them. The CDR3 runs 14 residues. Germline lookup yields CDR1 ENHRY and CDR2 SYGVKD. CDR3 in amino acids: CAISASRREETQYF. Here the CDR3 DNA reads TGTGCCATCAGTGCTTCTAGGAGGGAGGAGACCCAGTACTTC.

The CDR3 spells CASSQERGGFYGYTF. The CDR3 DNA sequence: TGTGCCAGCAGCCAAGAGAGGGGGGGGTTCTATGGCTACACCTTC. This chain uses TRBV4-2 with TRBJ1-2; TRBD1 is a possible D gene (6 bases). The V end was cut by 0 bases, the J end by 4 bases, with 12 bases between. The CDR3 sequence is 15 residues long. Germline CDR1 reads LGHNA; CDR2 reads YNFKEQ.

This clone was picked up one time. The chain uses TRBV27 and TRBJ2-7, with 7 bases lining up with TRBD2. Germline lookup yields CDR1 MNHEY and CDR2 SMNVEV (reference sequence). The CDR3 has 13 amino acids. V shed 5 bases, J shed 2 bases, and the junction held 3 bases outside the gene matches. The CDR3 here is CASSVGGTYEQYF. For the CDR3, the DNA is TGTGCCAGCAGTGTGGGGGGGACCTACGAGCAGTACTTC.

This clone was observed a single time. The DNA for the CDR3 is TGTGCCAGCAGCCGACCGACAGGGGACGAGCAGTACTTC. This translates into CASSRPTGDEQYF. The chain links TRBV7-8 to TRBJ2-7, with 8 bases that match TRBD1. Germline CDR1 SGHVS, CDR2 FQNEAQ. Trimming removed 5 bases from V and 5 bases from J; junction bases left unmatched: 5. CDR3 size: 13 residues. The full variable domain, rest sourced from reference TRBV7-8 and TRBJ2-7, is GAGVSQSPRYKVAKRGQDVALRCDPISGHVSLFWYQQALGQGPEFLTYFQNEAQLDKSGLPSDRFFAERPEGSVSTLKIQRTQQEDSAVYLCASSRPTGDEQYFGPGTRLTVT.

This clone was seen a few times. This chain joins TRBV19 and TRBJ1-5, with D possibly being TRBD1 (6 bases). Germline V CDR1 and CDR2: LNHDA, SQIVND (reference sequence). This CDR3 is built from 14 residues. Trimming stripped 6 bases from V and 8 bases from J, with 17 bases between. DNA for the CDR3: TGTGCCAGTAGAAACGACAGGTCCCGGGAGCCCCAGCATTTT. Protein product: CASRNDRSREPQHF.

This sequence joins TRBV27 and TRBJ1-3, with D unresolved. The germline V gene has CDR1 MNHEY and CDR2 SMNVEV (reference sequence). The CDR3 runs to 14 residues. Trimming shortened V by 6 bases and J by 2 bases, and 11 bases separated the two germline ends. The CDR3 here is CASRARGTGNTIYF. CDR3 bases: TGTGCCAGCAGGGCCCGAGGAACTGGAAACACCATATATTTT.

This clone was detected only once. The rearrangement links TRBV4-1 to TRBJ2-1; 10 bases line up with TRBD2. Looked up from germline, CDR1 is MGHRA and CDR2 is YSYEKL. CDR3 size: 19 residues. Unmatched junction bases numbered 9, after V lost 0 bases and J lost 1 base. The CDR3 sequence is CASSQDGARAGGSYNEQFF. The CDR3 DNA reads as TGCGCCAGCAGCCAAGACGGTGCCCGAGCGGGAGGGTCCTACAATGAGCAGTTCTTC.

The chain joins TRBV7-6 to TRBJ2-5; a possible D gene is TRBD2 (6 bases). V gave up 1 base and J gave up 6 bases, with 12 bases separating them. This CDR3 has 14 amino acids. CDR1 and CDR2 from the germline V gene are SGHVS and FNYEAQ. The CDR3 loop is CASSLGRGGKTQYF. The CDR3 nucleotides read TGTGCCAGCAGCTTAGGCCGGGGCGGGAAGACCCAGTACTTC.

This chain uses TRBV5-8 with TRBJ1-4, with D possibly TRBD1 on 5 matching bases. V lost 0 bases to trimming and J lost 8 bases, with 17 bases between them. The CDR3 has 16 amino acids. CDR1 and CDR2 (germline): SGHTS, YDEGEE. The CDR3 DNA sequence: TGTGCCAGCAGCTTGGGTATGGGGCAGGGTGGCGAAAAACTGTTTTTT. This encodes CASSLGMGQGGEKLFF.

For this clone: Other DNA sequences in this specimen translate into the identical CDR3. DNA for the CDR3: TGTGCCAGCAGCTCGACAGTTAACACTGAAGCTTTCTTT. Encoded protein: CASSSTVNTEAFF. V usage is TRBV11-2 and J usage is TRBJ1-1; D possibly corresponds to TRBD1 (5 bases). V lost 4 bases to trimming and J lost 2 bases, with 8 bases between them. CDR1 is SGHAT and CDR2 is FQNNGV in the germline V gene. The CDR3 is 13 amino acids.

The CDR3 nucleotides are TGCAGCGTTGGGGGGGACAGGGTCTACAATGAGCAGTTCTTC. This encodes CSVGGDRVYNEQFF. The chain couples TRBV29-1 to TRBJ2-1, with 9 positions matching TRBD1. Per the germline V gene, CDR1 is SQVTM and CDR2 is ANQGSEA. V lost 4 bases to trimming and J lost 3 bases; unmatched junction nucleotides: 4. This CDR3 contains 14 residues.

The chain links TRBV28 to TRBJ2-1, with 12 bases matching TRBD1. The CDR3 length is 16 residues. Germline CDR1 reads MDHEN; CDR2 reads SYDVKM. J lost 9 bases, V lost 5 bases, and 11 bases had no gene match. In DNA, the CDR3 is TGTGCCAGCAGTAACCCCCCGGGACAGGGGGCACTTGAGCAGTTCTTC. It encodes CASSNPPGQGALEQFF. Full variable domain (outside the CDR3, taken from reference TRBV28 and TRBJ2-1): DVKVTQSSRYLVKRTGEKVFLECVQDMDHENMFWYRQDPGLGLRLIYFSYDVKMKEKGDIPEGYSVSREKKERFSLILESASTNQTSMYLCASSNPPGQGALEQFFGPGTRLTVL.

The gene calls are TRBV28 and TRBJ2-5, with D tentatively TRBD2 (6 bases). Germline V gene lookup returns CDR1 MDHEN and CDR2 SYDVKM. Deletions cut 1 base from V and 1 base from J, with 13 bases between. CDR3 length: 16 residues. CDR3 bases: TGTGCCAGCAGTTTATTGCTAGCGAAATCCCAAGAGACCCAGTACTTC. Translation gives CASSLLLAKSQETQYF.